This TCR beta chain is from a study of human T cells and chemical hapten exposure. Study at large: Throughout a study of 20 to 25 weeks, patients underwent weekly scalp administration of diphenylcyclopropenone doses.

Time point: patch test 1, 2 weeks after DPC sensitization. Treatment indicated: therapeutic diphenylcyclopropenone sensitization with weekly scalp DPC. Blood sampling preceded each patch test application. This clonotype was found many times. What it binds is unknown. TCRdb re-called the RACE reads through MiXCR, storing one row per CDR3 protein. Of about 360,000 distinct CDR3 sequences listed, about 4.8% were seen once; the top ten hold 2% to 2.5%. General study points: DPC sensitization left the count of TCRs above 1 in 1000 unchanged. Versus controls, significantly more large CDR3 similarity clusters arose from expanded TCRs.

Germline V gene lookup returns CDR1 SQVTM and CDR2 ANQGSEA. There are 15 residues in the CDR3. V lost 4 bases and J lost 3; bases outside the gene matches: 7. The chain uses TRBV29-1 and TRBJ2-1; 9 nucleotides agree with TRBD2. Sequencing was performed on whole blood, taken in connection with sensitization to the hapten diphenylcyclopropenone (DPC). This receptor was taken from a woman aged 45 to 65 with alopecia areata. Some clones in this sample may be carry-over from other donors' samples. CDR3 DNA sequence: TGCAGCGTTGGGGAGACTAGCGGTCTCTACAATGAGCAGTTCTTC. Amino acids: CSVGETSGLYNEQFF.